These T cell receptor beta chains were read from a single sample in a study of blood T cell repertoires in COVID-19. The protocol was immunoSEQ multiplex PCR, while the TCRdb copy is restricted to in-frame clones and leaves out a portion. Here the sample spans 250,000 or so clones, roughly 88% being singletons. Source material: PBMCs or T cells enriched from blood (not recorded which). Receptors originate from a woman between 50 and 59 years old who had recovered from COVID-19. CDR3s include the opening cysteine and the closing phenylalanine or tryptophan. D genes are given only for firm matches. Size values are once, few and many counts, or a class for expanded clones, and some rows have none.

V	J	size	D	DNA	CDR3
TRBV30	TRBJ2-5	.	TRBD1	TGTGCCTGGAGCCGGACAGGGATTGAGACCCAGTACTTC	CAWSRTGIETQYF
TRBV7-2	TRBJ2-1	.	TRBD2	TGTGCCAGCAGCTCGGGACTAGAAAGCCGGGGGGGGTACAATGAGCAGTTCTTC	CASSSGLESRGGYNEQFF
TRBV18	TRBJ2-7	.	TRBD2	TGTGCCAGCTCACCCAGCGGGAGCTCCTACGAGCAGTACTTC	CASSPSGSSYEQYF
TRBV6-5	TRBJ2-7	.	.	TGTGCCAGCAGTAGCGGGCGGGATTACGAGCAGTACTTC	CASSSGRDYEQYF
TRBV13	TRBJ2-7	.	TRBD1	TGTGCCAGCAGAGGATCCGGGACAGGGGCCTACGAGCAGTACTTC	CASRGSGTGAYEQYF
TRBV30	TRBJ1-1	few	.	TGTGCCTGGAGTGCCTCAGGGGCCCAGAACACTGAAGCTTTCTTT	CAWSASGAQNTEAFF
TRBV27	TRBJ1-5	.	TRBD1	TGTGCCAGCAGTCTCGGACAGGGAAGCAATCAGCCCCAGCATTTT	CASSLGQGSNQPQHF
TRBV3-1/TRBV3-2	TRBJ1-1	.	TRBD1	TGTGCCAGCAGCCCTTATCGCCGGGACAGGGGGCGGGGAGCTTTCTTT	CASSPYRRDRGRGAFF
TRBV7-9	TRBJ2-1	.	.	TGTGCCAGCAGCTCCCTAGCGAGGGACTACAATGAGCAGTTCTTC	CASSSLARDYNEQFF
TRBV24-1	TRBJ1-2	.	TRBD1	TGTGCCACCAGTGATGCGGACAGGGTGAGGGGCTACACCTTC	CATSDADRVRGYTF
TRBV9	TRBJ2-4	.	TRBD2	TGTGCCAGCAGCGTAGGGCTAGCGGGAGGGCCGAGGAACATTCAGTACTTC	CASSVGLAGGPRNIQYF
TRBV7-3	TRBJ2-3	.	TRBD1	TGTGCCAGCAGCAACACCAAGACAGGGCGGGATACGCAGTATTTT	CASSNTKTGRDTQYF
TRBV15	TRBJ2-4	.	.	TGTGCCACCAGCAGGCCGGGACTCAAAAACATTCAGTACTTC	CATSRPGLKNIQYF
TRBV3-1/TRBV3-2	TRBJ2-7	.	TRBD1	TGTGCCAGCAGCCCGACAGGGGGTCTATTGTTCGAGCAGTACTTC	CASSPTGGLLFEQYF
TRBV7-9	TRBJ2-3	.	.	TGTGCCAGCAGCTTCAGGGCGGGACAGATTGATACGCAGTATTTT	CASSFRAGQIDTQYF
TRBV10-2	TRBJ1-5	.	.	TGCGCCAGCACAGAAAATAGCAATCAGCCCCAGCATTTT	CASTENSNQPQHF
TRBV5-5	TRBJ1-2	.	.	TGTGCCAGCAGCACCCGTCCCGGGACACTAAGATATGGCTACACCTTC	CASSTRPGTLRYGYTF
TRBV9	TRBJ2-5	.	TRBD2	TGTGCCAGCAGCGTAGAAAGTGGGCTAGCGGGGCTACAAGAGACCCAGTACTTC	CASSVESGLAGLQETQYF
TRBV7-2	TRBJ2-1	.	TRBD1	TGTGCCAGCAGCCCGGACAGGAACCCCTACAATGAGCAGTTCTTC	CASSPDRNPYNEQFF
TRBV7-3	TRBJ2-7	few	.	TGTGCCAGCAGCTTAACTAGCGGAGAGAACTACGAGCAGTACTTC	CASSLTSGENYEQYF
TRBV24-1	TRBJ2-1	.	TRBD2	TGTGCCACTTCTAGCGGATGGAGCAATGAGCAGTTCTTC	CATSSGWSNEQFF
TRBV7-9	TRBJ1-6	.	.	TGTGCCAGCAGCTTAGACGGGGTGGGGGCCCAGTCACCCCTCCACTTT	CASSLDGVGAQSPLHF
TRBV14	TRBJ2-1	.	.	TGTGCCAGCAGCCCCCTTGGAGCGAAACCTCCCGACGAGTTCTTC	CASSPLGAKPPDEFF
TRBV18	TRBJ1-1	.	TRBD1	TGTGCCAGCTCACCAAGACAGGGGGGTCCCATGAACACTGAAGCTTTCTTT	CASSPRQGGPMNTEAFF
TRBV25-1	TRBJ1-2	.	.	TGTGCCAGCAGTGAACAGCGTACTAACTATGGCTACACCTTC	CASSEQRTNYGYTF
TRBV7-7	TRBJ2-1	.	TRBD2	TGTGCTAGCAGCTTAGGGACTAGCGGCCTAGGTAATGAGCAGTTCTTC	CASSLGTSGLGNEQFF
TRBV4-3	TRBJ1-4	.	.	TGCGCCAGCAGCCAAGGGACTCTAAGAGATGAAAAACTGTTTTTT	CASSQGTLRDEKLFF
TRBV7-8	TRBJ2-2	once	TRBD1	TGTGCCAGCAGCTCCGGGACAGGGGGACTTACCGGGGAGCTGTTTTTT	CASSSGTGGLTGELFF
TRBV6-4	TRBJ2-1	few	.	TGTGCCAGCAGTGACTCGGGGCACAATGAGCAGTTCTTC	CASSDSGHNEQFF
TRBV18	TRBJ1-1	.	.	TGTGCCAGCTCCAACAGCTCCATACTTGAAGCTTTCTTT	CASSNSSILEAFF
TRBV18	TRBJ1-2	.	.	TGTGCCAGCACCGTCAGTGTTACAGACTATGGCTACACCTTC	CASTVSVTDYGYTF
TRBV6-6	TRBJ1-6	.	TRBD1	TGTGCCAGCACCACGCCGGGACAGGGAATCAATTCACCCCTCCACTTT	CASTTPGQGINSPLHF
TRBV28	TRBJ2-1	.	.	TGTGCCAGCAGTATGTGGTCGCCGGACAATGAGCAGTTCTTC	CASSMWSPDNEQFF